The 20 T cell receptor beta chains below all came from one sample that was sequenced in a study of technical replicates of blood from several donors. TCRdb keeps only in-frame clones here, not all; method: immunoSEQ multiplex PCR. The sample lists about 59,000 clones; 93% were seen once. Sequenced sample: PBMCs. These receptors were collected from a human donor in good health. Some clones in this sample may be carry-over from other donors' samples.

This sequence joins TRBV6-5 and TRBJ2-3, with 10 bases matching TRBD2. CDR3 length: 14 residues. After removal of 6 bases from V and 8 bases from J, the junction contained 8 bases not matched to a gene. Germline loops: CDR1 MNHEY, CDR2 SVGAGI. The CDR3, as DNA: TGTGCCAGCAGGTCTAGCGGGGGTTGGGGTACGCAGTATTTT. Amino acids: CASRSSGGWGTQYF.

The V call is TRBV7-6, the J call TRBJ1-2, with D unclear. The CDR3 contains 14 residues. Trimming took off 5 bases at V and 4 bases at J, with 14 bases between the two ends. Germline loops: CDR1 SGHVS, CDR2 FNYEAQ. The CDR3 DNA is TGTGCCAGCAGCGCCGACGGGGATGGCTATGGCTACACCTTC. Residues: CASSADGDGYGYTF. Full variable domain (rest looked up from reference TRBV7-6 and TRBJ1-2): GAGVSQSPRYKVTKRGQDVALRCDPISGHVSLYWYRQALGQGPEFLTYFNYEAQQDKSGLPNDRFSAERPEGSISTLTIQRTEQRDSAMYRCASSADGDGYGYTFGSGTRLTVV.

V usage is TRBV6-4 and J usage is TRBJ1-3, with 7 bases fitting TRBD1. Germline V CDR1 and CDR2: MRHNA, SNTAGT. The CDR3 is 16 residues long. V shed 0 bases, J shed 0 bases, and the junction held 2 bases outside the gene matches. Written as DNA, the CDR3 is TGTGCCAGCAGTGACTCGGCAGGGGGCTCTGGAAACACCATATATTTT. It specifies CASSDSAGGSGNTIYF.

The rearrangement uses TRBV30 and TRBJ1-2, with 7 nucleotides matching TRBD1. The CDR3 has 13 residues. The germline CDR1 and CDR2 sequences are GTSNPN and SVGIG (reference sequence). J gave up 4 bases and V 4 bases, and 6 bases lay outside the gene matches. The chain's CDR3 is CAWTPGQSYGYTF. For the CDR3, the DNA is TGTGCCTGGACCCCGGGACAGAGCTATGGCTACACCTTC. The entire variable domain, with the rest obtained from reference TRBV30 and TRBJ1-2, is as follows: SQTIHQWPATLVQPVGSPLSLECTVEGTSNPNLYWYRQAAGRGLQLLFYSVGIGQISSEVPQNLSASRPQDRQFILSSKKLLLSDSGFYLCAWTPGQSYGYTFGSGTRLTVV.

The chain joins TRBV5-6 to TRBJ1-1; the D is unclear. The CDR3 loop spans 15 amino acids. Germline V lookup: CDR1 SGHDT, CDR2 YYEEEE. Trimming cost V 4 bases and J 2 bases, with 15 bases left between them. The chain's CDR3 is CASSLPFRVNTEAFF. The CDR3 DNA reads as TGTGCCAGCAGCCTTCCATTCCGGGTCAACACTGAAGCTTTCTTT.

This clone has a single count. This chain joins TRBV11-2 and TRBJ1-1; D remains unclear. The V and J ends lost 8 bases and 1 base respectively, with 8 bases between them. The CDR3 sequence is 12 residues long. The germline V gene has CDR1 SGHAT and CDR2 FQNNGV. CDR3 nucleotides: TGTGCCAGCCGAGCGGGGAACACTGAAGCTTTCTTT. It specifies CASRAGNTEAFF.

The CDR3 loop is CASSPGTSGRGLNEQFF. Here the CDR3 DNA reads TGTGCCAGCAGCCCCGGGACTAGCGGTCGTGGTTTGAATGAGCAGTTCTTC. The chain links TRBV7-3 to TRBJ2-1; TRBD2 matches at 11 bases. Germline V gene sequence: CDR1 SGHTA, CDR2 FQGTGA. The CDR3 has 17 residues. V gave up 5 bases and J gave up 7 bases; unmatched junction bases: 13.

The rearrangement uses TRBV4-3 and TRBJ1-2; 10 positions match TRBD1. The CDR3 extends over 15 amino acids. Per germline, CDR1 LGHNA and CDR2 YSLEER. The J segment lost 8 bases and the V segment lost 3 bases, leaving 9 bases of the junction unmatched. The CDR3 region is CASSQGQGRKEGYTF. In DNA form, the CDR3 reads TGCGCCAGCAGCCAGGGACAGGGGAGAAAGGAGGGCTACACCTTC.

The chain joins TRBV4-2 to TRBJ2-4, with D possibly matching TRBD2 (5 bases). The CDR3 consists of 14 residues. From germline, CDR1 is LGHNA and CDR2 YNFKEQ. V was shortened by 1 base and J by 4 bases, with 8 bases between the two germline ends. The CDR3 loop is CASSQVGIKNIQYF. In DNA form, the CDR3 reads TGTGCCAGCAGCCAAGTCGGGATAAAAAACATTCAGTACTTC.

The J gene is TRBJ1-4, the V gene TRBV16; a possible D gene is TRBD1 (5 bases). V was shortened by 8 bases and J by 10 bases, with 17 bases between the two germline ends. The CDR3 is 13 residues long. In germline, CDR1 is KGHSY, CDR2 FQNENV. The CDR3 sequence is CASRPRTGGKLFF. The CDR3 DNA reads TGTGCCAGCCGGCCGCGGACCGGGGGAAAACTGTTTTTT.

The V call is TRBV18, the J call TRBJ1-2; tentative D call: TRBD1 (6 bases). The CDR3 consists of 16 residues. From germline, CDR1 is KGHSH and CDR2 LQKENI. V lost 3 bases to trimming and J lost 4 bases, with 18 bases between them. CDR3 residues: CASSPGQRQESYGYTF. CDR3 in DNA: TGTGCCAGCTCACCGGGTCAAAGACAGGAAAGCTATGGCTACACCTTC.

The rearrangement links TRBV6-1 to TRBJ2-7, with D maybe TRBD1 (5 bases). Deletions cut 5 bases from V and 4 bases from J, with 18 bases between. The V gene's germline CDR1 is MNHNS and CDR2 SASEGT. CDR3 length: 15 amino acids. The CDR3 nucleotides read TGTGCCAGCAGTCCCCAACCCCGACAGCCGTACGAGCAGTACTTC. Translated: CASSPQPRQPYEQYF.

The chain recombines TRBV6-1 with TRBJ1-2; D is perhaps TRBD1 (5 bases). CDR3 length equals 12 residues. V lost 6 bases to trimming and J lost 7 bases, with 12 bases between them. Germline CDR1 reads MNHNS; CDR2 reads SASEGT. CDR3 sequence: CASRLREGGYTF. The CDR3, as DNA: TGTGCCAGCAGACTCAGGGAGGGTGGCTACACCTTC.

This clone was detected only once. The chain joins TRBV15 to TRBJ2-1; unclear D gene. Trimming left V 1 base short and J 3 bases short, with 13 bases between. This CDR3 is 16 amino acids long. Germline values: CDR1 LNHNV, CDR2 YYDKDF (reference sequence). The CDR3 here is CATSRGVGDHYNEQFF. In nucleotides, the CDR3 is TGTGCCACCAGCAGAGGGGTAGGAGACCACTACAATGAGCAGTTCTTC.

The chain combines TRBV7-9 with TRBJ2-7; 10 bases line up with TRBD2. CDR1 is SEHNR, CDR2 FQNEAQ, per germline (reference sequence). The junction had 11 bases not matched to a gene; V was cut back by 5 bases and J by 4 bases. The CDR3 consists of 16 residues. CDR3 amino acids: CASSPTPLAGLYEQYF. For the CDR3, the DNA is TGTGCCAGCAGCCCAACCCCACTAGCGGGGCTATACGAGCAGTACTTC.

This sequence joins TRBV2 and TRBJ2-6; D ambiguous. The CDR3 runs to 14 residues. CDR1 and CDR2 from the germline V gene are SNHLY and FYNNEI. The ends were cut back, 6 bases at V and 2 bases at J, with 8 bases in the middle. As DNA, the CDR3 is TGTGCCAGCAGGACATTGGCTGGGGCCAACGTCCTGACTTTC. This encodes CASRTLAGANVLTF.

The chain combines TRBV18 with TRBJ1-3, with TRBD1 matching 11 bases. The V and J ends lost 1 base and 0 bases, in that order; junction bases with no gene match: 2. Germline V lookup: CDR1 KGHSH, CDR2 LQKENI. The length of the CDR3 is 17 residues. CDR3 sequence (DNA): TGTGCCAGCTCACCACGGGGACAGGGGGACTCTGGAAACACCATATATTTT. Its protein product is CASSPRGQGDSGNTIYF.

The rearrangement joins TRBV29-1 to TRBJ1-2, with D unclear. V was pared by 0 bases and J by 7 bases, with 12 bases between. Per the germline V gene, CDR1 is SQVTM and CDR2 is ANQGSEA. CDR3 length: 13 residues. CDR3 in amino acids: CSVEDPLTGGYTF. In DNA, the CDR3 is TGCAGCGTTGAAGACCCGTTAACCGGTGGCTACACCTTC.

This chain connects TRBV14 to TRBJ2-1; D may be TRBD2 (7 bases). In germline, CDR1 is SGHDN, CDR2 FVKESK. The CDR3 has 13 residues. The V end lost 4 bases, the J end lost 9 bases, and 13 bases lay between the germline ends. The CDR3 here is CASSRRGGGEQFF. DNA of the CDR3: TGTGCCAGCAGCCGAAGGGGAGGGGGTGAGCAGTTCTTC.

CDR3 sequence reads: CASSARLPGGKHEQYF. The CDR3 DNA is TGTGCCAGCAGCGCTAGGCTCCCCGGGGGGAAGCACGAGCAGTACTTC. The chain employs TRBV7-2 and TRBJ2-7; 7 bases map to TRBD2. V lost 5 bases to trimming and J lost 5 bases; unmatched junction nucleotides: 15. Germline V gives CDR1 SGHTA, CDR2 FQGNSA. This CDR3 is built from 16 residues.